The clone carrying this T cell receptor beta chain was counted only a few times. Its antigen is not identified. The PCR had 60 Vbeta and 13 Jbeta primers. Study processing details: In a later analysis, approximately 80 million unique TCR beta chains included roughly 11 million shared by two or more donors. Data came from immunoSEQ multiplex PCR; TCRdb stores just in-frame clones and leaves some out. Clonal size and the V and J genes are those of that table, whereas D and trimming came from the DNA. The sample has over 100,000 clones, around 9% seen once. The sample comes from a study of cytomegalovirus exposure and HLA in healthy donors. Study results and limitations: After further analysis at a later stage, 16,951 TCR beta sequences were associated with HLA alleles at 0.05 false discovery rate. As confirmed in vitro, a few CMV-associated chains were specific for CMV antigens.

This CDR3 has 13 residues. Trimming removed 1 base at V and 7 bases at J, with 10 bases between. Per the germline V gene, CDR1 is LGHNT and CDR2 is FRNRAP. This chain joins TRBV12-5 and TRBJ1-2; maybe TRBD1 (6 bases). This receptor was taken from a man aged 40-49 years in good health and CMV-seronegative. Sequencing input: PBMCs. CDR3 residues: CASGLDWGRGYTF. Here the CDR3 DNA reads TGTGCTAGTGGTTTGGATTGGGGGCGTGGCTACACCTTC.